Listed here is a single T cell receptor beta chain. The antigen this receptor binds is unknown. No quality values exist for individual bases; no much larger clone is one base distant. Sequencing used an Illumina HiSeq 2500. Quantitative 5'-RACE with molecular barcodes was used to prepare TCR beta libraries. Turning to the authors' computational methods: A new computational method, built on a probabilistic model of VDJ rearrangement, was used to identify disease-linked TCR variants. The public reads were quality trimmed at Q25 with fastp and then assembled into clones with MiXCR by TCRdb, keeping productive beta chains. Every distinct CDR3 protein forms one entry, paired with its most common genes and DNA. The authors' filters were not applied to this entry. Within this sample are about 320,000 distinct CDR3 sequences, with roughly 11% of them counted one time only. Together, the top ten hold about 10% of the sample.

This sample was included in a study of CD8 T cells in ankylosing spondylitis (dated by TCRdb to 2016 to 2017). With regard to the full study: T cell receptor beta repertoires were profiled in healthy donors and ankylosing spondylitis patients so that disease-linked TCR variants could be found. Samples of peripheral blood were taken, and for ankylosing spondylitis patients, synovial fluid was collected as well. The whole study cohort included about a hundred healthy donors and roughly 24 ankylosing spondylitis patients.

What the authors observed across the whole study: According to the report, matched synovial fluid samples from ankylosing spondylitis patients were significantly enriched for the disease-linked clones. Blood from ankylosing spondylitis patients appeared to be characterized by a TCR beta motif composed of under 10 highly homologous amino acid variants. A CD8+ phenotype was shown by the disease-linked clones, which were found at relatively low frequencies in peripheral blood. Some motif variants were previously reported in synovial fluid and blood of reactive arthritis patients, suggesting common disease-initiation mechanisms.

The junction shows trimming of 6 bases on V and 2 bases on J, plus 8 bases between the germline ends. CDR1 and CDR2 (SNHLY, FYNNEI) derive from the germline V gene. The CDR3 covers 14 residues, taking in both the cysteine and the phenylalanine. Only CDR3 DNA remains: 42 bases, in frame from the first base. Sequences were obtained from blood, either unsorted or a sorted T cell fraction (not recorded which). The chain joins TRBV2 to TRBJ2-6; no D gene can be assigned with confidence. The sequence derives from a female donor with ankylosing spondylitis or in good health (not recorded which). The CDR3 region has the sequence CASRRTAGANVLTF. The DNA sequence is given as TGTGCCAGCAGGAGGACGGCTGGGGCCAACGTCCTGACTTTC.